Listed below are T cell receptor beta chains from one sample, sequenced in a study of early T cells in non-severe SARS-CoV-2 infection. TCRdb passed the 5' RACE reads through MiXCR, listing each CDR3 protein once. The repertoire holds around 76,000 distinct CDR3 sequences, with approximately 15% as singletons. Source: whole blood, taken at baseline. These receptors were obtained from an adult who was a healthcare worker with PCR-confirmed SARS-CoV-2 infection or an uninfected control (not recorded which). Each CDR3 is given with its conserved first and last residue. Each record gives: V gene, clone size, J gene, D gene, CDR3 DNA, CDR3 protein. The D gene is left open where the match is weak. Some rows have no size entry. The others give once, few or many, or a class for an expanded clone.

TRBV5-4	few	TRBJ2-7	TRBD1	TGTGCCAGCAGCTTCCGGGACAGGGACCACGAGCAGTACTTC	CASSFRDRDHEQYF
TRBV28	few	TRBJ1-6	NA	TGTGCCAGCAGTTTCGGCAGGGTTAATTCACCCCTCCACTTT	CASSFGRVNSPLHF
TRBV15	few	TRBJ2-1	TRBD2	TGTGCCACCAGCAGGCCCCCGGGACTAAACCCGGCAGGTTTCAGGGATGAGCAGTTCTTC	CATSRPPGLNPAGFRDEQFF
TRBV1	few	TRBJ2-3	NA	TGCACCGTCTTATTTTCGGATACGCAGTATTTT	CTVLFSDTQYF
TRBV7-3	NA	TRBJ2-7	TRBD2	TGTGCCAGCAGCTATACTACCGGTAGGCTAGCGGGACTCTCCTACGAGCAGTACTTC	CASSYTTGRLAGLSYEQYF
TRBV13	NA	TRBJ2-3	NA	TGTGCCAGCAGCTTATGGGGGGATAGAACGCAGTATTTT	CASSLWGDRTQYF
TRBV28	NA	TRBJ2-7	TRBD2	TGTGCCAGCAGTTCCACTAGCGGGACTGACGAGCAGTACTTC	CASSSTSGTDEQYF
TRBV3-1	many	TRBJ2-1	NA	TGTGCCAGCAGCCCAACTTTTAGCTCCTACAATGAGCAGTTCTTC	CASSPTFSSYNEQFF
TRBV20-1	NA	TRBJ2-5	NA	TGCAGTGCTTCCGTCGGACGCAGACAAGAGACCCAGTACTTC	CSASVGRRQETQYF
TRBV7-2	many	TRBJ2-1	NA	TGTGCCAGCAGCCCCGGTAGGGGCCTCCACGAGGTCTTC	CASSPGRGLHEVF
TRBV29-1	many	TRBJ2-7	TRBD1	TGCAGCGTTCGGGACAGGGGGCCTAGCGAGCAGTACTTC	CSVRDRGPSEQYF